A selection of T cell receptor beta chains follows, all from one sample in a study of T cells expressing NK-cell markers. For each CDR3 protein, TCRdb gives one entry from its re-call of the 5' RACE reads, without DNA. This sample's table has hundreds of thousands of distinct CDR3 sequences. Specimen: blood T cells: a sorted CD56 or NKG2C T cell subset, CD4+ or CD8+ T cells, or bulk PBMC T cells (not recorded which). The receptors here all came from a woman aged 18-70 years in good health. CDR3s include the opening cysteine and the closing phenylalanine or tryptophan.

v_gene	j_gene	CDR3aa
TRBV4-1	TRBJ1-1	CASSQDPGGTFTEAFF
TRBV29-1	TRBJ2-1	CSAELTGLSYNEQFF
TRBV6-5	TRBJ2-3	CASSYSTGTSATDTQYF
TRBV4-3	TRBJ1-1	CASSPRDRGAEAFF
TRBV11-2	TRBJ2-1	CASSKNGRLSYNEQFF
TRBV12-3/TRBV12-4	TRBJ2-3	CASKEINEATDTQYF
TRBV12-3/TRBV12-4	TRBJ1-5	CASSPGGAGQPQHF
TRBV5-4	TRBJ2-3	CASSLAGRSSTDTQYF
TRBV7-2	TRBJ2-3	CASSLGPSGRDTQYF
TRBV7-9	TRBJ2-3	CASSPREGMDTQYF
TRBV7-2	TRBJ2-1	CASSSGPFSYNEQFF
TRBV20-1	TRBJ1-1	CSARDRGFEAFF
TRBV7-3	TRBJ2-1	CASSSQVALTGGKGEQFF
TRBV20-1	TRBJ2-2	CSAPTGGATGELFF
TRBV28	TRBJ2-5	CASSLLEFQETQYF
TRBV12-3/TRBV12-4	TRBJ2-3	CASSPRDLSTDTQYF
TRBV6-6	TRBJ1-5	CASALGQPQHF
TRBV4-3	TRBJ2-2	CASSQEPARVGELFF
TRBV11-2	TRBJ2-6	CASSPRLAGGSGANVLTF
TRBV7-9	TRBJ2-7	CASSSGTTVSYEQYF
TRBV12-3/TRBV12-4	TRBJ2-1	CASILGLANRNEQFF
TRBV25-1	TRBJ1-3	CASSELAHANRGFYRSGNTIYF
TRBV7-7	TRBJ1-3	CASSPTVGNTIYF
TRBV9	TRBJ2-7	CASSVAPGLVAYEQYF
TRBV2	TRBJ2-1	CASSVTSANNEQFF
TRBV23-1	TRBJ2-5	CASSQCSPHFSGQETQYF
TRBV6-2/TRBV6-3	TRBJ2-1	CASTPQGSDNEQFF
TRBV5-1	TRBJ2-6	CASSVDRGSSGANVLTF
TRBV3-1	TRBJ2-1	CASSLPTSGRTDEQFF
TRBV7-2	TRBJ2-3	CAGGTSGTDTQYF
TRBV20-1	TRBJ2-5	CSAGGLAGASSYQETQYF
TRBV5-6	TRBJ2-7	CASSFGGRAEEQYF
TRBV10-3	TRBJ2-3	CAISESGSGDTQYF
TRBV29-1	TRBJ1-6	CSASDRGLNSPLHF
TRBV18	TRBJ2-1	CASSRGGRDNEQFF
TRBV10-3	TRBJ2-1	CAISDVFSYNEQFF
TRBV7-9	TRBJ1-1	CASSSTSNTEAFF
TRBV10-3	TRBJ1-4	CAISGTGFNEKLFF
TRBV11-3	TRBJ2-5	CASSLGGRAQETQYF
TRBV4-3	TRBJ2-2	CASSQDFELAGTGELFF
TRBV6-5	TRBJ2-7	CASSYTGEQYF